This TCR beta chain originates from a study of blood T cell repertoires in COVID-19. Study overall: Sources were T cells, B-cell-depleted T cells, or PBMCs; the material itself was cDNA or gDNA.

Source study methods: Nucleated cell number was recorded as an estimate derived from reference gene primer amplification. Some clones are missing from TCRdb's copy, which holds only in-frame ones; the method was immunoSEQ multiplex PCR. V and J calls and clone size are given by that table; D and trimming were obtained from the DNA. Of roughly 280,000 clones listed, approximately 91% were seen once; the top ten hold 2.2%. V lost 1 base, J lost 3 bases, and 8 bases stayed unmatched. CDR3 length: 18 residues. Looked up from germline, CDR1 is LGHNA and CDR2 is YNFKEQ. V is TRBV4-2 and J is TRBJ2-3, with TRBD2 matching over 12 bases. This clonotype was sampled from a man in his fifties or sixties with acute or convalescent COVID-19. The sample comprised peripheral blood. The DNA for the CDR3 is TGTGCCAGCAGCCAAGTCGGGCTAGCGGGGGGGCAAACAGATACGCAGTATTTT. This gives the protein CASSQVGLAGGQTDTQYF.